The clone carrying this T cell receptor beta chain has at least ten counts. The antigen is undetermined. The sequenced template was cDNA made from the entire isolated RNA. The assay was immunoSEQ multiplex PCR, and TCRdb's table has in-frame clones only and misses some. Of 130,000 or so clones in the sample, approximately 9% are singletons; the top ten hold 0.65% to 0.75%. Trimming took off 2 bases at V and 0 bases at J, with 14 bases between the two ends. The germline V gene has CDR1 MNHNS and CDR2 SASEGT. This CDR3 region has 17 residues. These data come from a study of beta chain features in type 1 diabetes. Whole-study findings and limits: A moderate, significant TCRB CDR3 shortening appeared in type 1 diabetes across four CD4+ subsets. Reads derived from cDNA could over-represent cells showing high TCR expression. More deletions and fewer insertions at VDJ junctions were found in patients with type 1 diabetes.

Sequencing used central memory CD4+ T cells from blood. This sequence originates from a man aged 30 to 45 with type 1 diabetes. The genes are TRBV6-1 and TRBJ2-1; D might be TRBD1 (7 bases). The CDR3 sequence is CASSEKEGTDSYNEQFF. DNA for the CDR3: TGTGCCAGCAGTGAAAAGGAGGGGACAGACTCCTACAATGAGCAGTTCTTC.